This T cell receptor beta chain comes out of a study of blood T cell repertoires in COVID-19. Study details: COVID-19 samples collected from the United States, Italy and Spain covered acute and convalescent phases. PBMCs, B-cell-depleted T cells, or T cells provided the cDNA or gDNA that made up the material.

Study processing details: Reference gene primer amplification gave estimated nucleated cell counts. Some clones are missing from TCRdb's copy, which holds only in-frame ones; the method was immunoSEQ multiplex PCR. The V and J calls and clone size are taken from that table; D and trimming were inferred from the DNA. The data show around 250,000 clones, about 90% seen once. The ends were cut back, 1 base at V and 14 bases at J, with 17 bases in the middle. CDR3 length: 12 amino acids. Germline V gene sequence: CDR1 SQVTM, CDR2 ANQGSEA. One Seattle source followed patients from active infection through their disease course.

The chain links TRBV29-1 to TRBJ1-2, with D maybe TRBD1 (5 bases). The receptor comes from an older woman with COVID-19, enrolled during active disease. Sequenced material: peripheral blood. CDR3 bases: TGCAGCGTTGAAGTCTCCGATTTTGGGGGGACCTTC. It translates to CSVEVSDFGGTF.